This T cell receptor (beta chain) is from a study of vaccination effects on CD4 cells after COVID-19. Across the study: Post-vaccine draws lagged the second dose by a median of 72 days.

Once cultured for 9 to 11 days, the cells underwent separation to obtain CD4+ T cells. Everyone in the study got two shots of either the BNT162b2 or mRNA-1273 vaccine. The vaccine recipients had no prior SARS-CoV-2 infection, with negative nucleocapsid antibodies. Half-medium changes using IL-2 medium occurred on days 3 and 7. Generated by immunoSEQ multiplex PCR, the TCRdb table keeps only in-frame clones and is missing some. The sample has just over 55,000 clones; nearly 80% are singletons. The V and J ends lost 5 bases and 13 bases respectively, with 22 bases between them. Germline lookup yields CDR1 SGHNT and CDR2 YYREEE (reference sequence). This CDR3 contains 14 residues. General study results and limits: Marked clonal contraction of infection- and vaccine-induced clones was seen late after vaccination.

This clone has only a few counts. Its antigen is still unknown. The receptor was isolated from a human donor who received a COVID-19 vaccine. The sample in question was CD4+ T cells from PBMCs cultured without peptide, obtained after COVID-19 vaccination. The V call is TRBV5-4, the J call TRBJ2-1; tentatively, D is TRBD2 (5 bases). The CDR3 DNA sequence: TGTGCCAGCAGTGTCACCCGCCCCGAGGGTTTCCAGTTCTTC. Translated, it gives CASSVTRPEGFQFF.